This TCR beta chain was found in a study of cytomegalovirus exposure and HLA in healthy donors. General study results and limits: Researchers catalogued some 160 TCR beta chains as cytomegalovirus-associated. Confirmation was obtained in vitro that a few CMV-associated chains are specific for CMV antigens. Most of the TCR beta V segments (in an earlier analysis) were productive either about 87% or about 30% of the time.

The PCR employed 60 Vbeta primers together with 13 Jbeta primers. Sequencing used immunoSEQ multiplex PCR; TCRdb keeps in-frame clones, though not all of them. This table has roughly 180,000 clones, more than 60% appearing once. Nominally healthy donors provided the samples, though records likely missed some immune exposures. In its sample, this clone was seen once. The antigen is unknown. Trimming pared 0 bases from V and 0 bases from J, leaving 7 bases between. The CDR3 contains 14 residues. Germline CDR1 is SGHRS and CDR2 is YFSETQ. This clonotype originated in a woman aged 30 to 39 in good health and CMV-seropositive. This chain joins TRBV5-1 and TRBJ2-7; no firm D call. The material sequenced was PBMCs. CDR3 sequence (DNA): TGCGCCAGCAGCTTGGACAGTCACTCCTACGAGCAGTACTTC. Amino acids: CASSLDSHSYEQYF.